These T cell receptor beta chains were read from a single sample in a study of blood T cell repertoires in COVID-19. The protocol was immunoSEQ multiplex PCR, while the TCRdb copy is restricted to in-frame clones and leaves out a portion. Counted here are 250,000 to 350,000 clones, roughly 89% occurring once; the ten biggest clones make up around 0.84%. Sequencing input: peripheral blood. The receptors originated from a man aged 25-45 years with acute or convalescent COVID-19. Each CDR3 is given with its conserved first and last residue. The order of the fields is J gene, clone size, V gene, D gene, CDR3 protein, CDR3 DNA. A D gene is named only where the DNA matches it firmly. Rows may omit the clone size; those that give it use once, few, many or a size class.

j_call: TRBJ2-7; clone_size: once; v_call: TRBV6-5; d_call: .; cdr3_aa: CASGSGLNSYEQYF; cdr3_nt: TGTGCCAGCGGATCTGGGCTGAATTCCTACGAGCAGTACTTC
j_call: TRBJ2-7; clone_size: .; v_call: TRBV18; d_call: TRBD1; cdr3_aa: CASSSGQGEQYF; cdr3_nt: TGTGCCAGCTCATCGGGACAGGGAGAGCAGTACTTC
j_call: TRBJ1-1; clone_size: .; v_call: TRBV3-1/TRBV3-2; d_call: .; cdr3_aa: CASSRRQALEAFF; cdr3_nt: TGTGCCAGCAGCCGTAGACAGGCCCTGGAAGCTTTCTTT
j_call: TRBJ2-1; clone_size: .; v_call: TRBV6-5; d_call: .; cdr3_aa: CASRWRTADEQFF; cdr3_nt: TGTGCCAGCAGGTGGCGTACGGCGGATGAGCAGTTCTTC
j_call: TRBJ1-2; clone_size: few; v_call: TRBV21-1; d_call: .; cdr3_aa: CASSKQIGGRYGYTF; cdr3_nt: TGTGCCAGCAGCAAACAGATCGGGGGGCGGTATGGCTACACCTTC
j_call: TRBJ2-7; clone_size: .; v_call: TRBV27; d_call: TRBD1; cdr3_aa: CASSAKTGSPEQYF; cdr3_nt: TGTGCCAGCAGTGCAAAGACAGGGTCGCCCGAGCAGTACTTC
j_call: TRBJ1-2; clone_size: .; v_call: TRBV3-1/TRBV3-2; d_call: TRBD1; cdr3_aa: CASSPRTGHGYTF; cdr3_nt: TGTGCCAGCAGCCCAAGGACAGGCCATGGCTACACCTTC
j_call: TRBJ2-3; clone_size: .; v_call: TRBV6-5; d_call: .; cdr3_aa: CASSSHTTDTQYF; cdr3_nt: TGTGCCAGCAGTTCCCATACAACAGATACGCAGTATTTT
j_call: TRBJ1-6; clone_size: .; v_call: TRBV3-1/TRBV3-2; d_call: .; cdr3_aa: CASSRTGFNSPLHF; cdr3_nt: TGTGCCAGCAGCCGAACAGGGTTTAATTCACCCCTCCACTTT
j_call: TRBJ1-2; clone_size: .; v_call: TRBV6-5; d_call: TRBD1; cdr3_aa: CASSFLRGQGDYGYTF; cdr3_nt: TGTGCCAGCAGTTTCTTACGGGGACAGGGCGACTATGGCTACACCTTC
j_call: TRBJ2-3; clone_size: .; v_call: TRBV27; d_call: .; cdr3_aa: CASTWFGSGTDTQYF; cdr3_nt: TGTGCCAGCACCTGGTTCGGTAGCGGCACAGATACGCAGTATTTT
j_call: TRBJ1-6; clone_size: .; v_call: TRBV21-1; d_call: .; cdr3_aa: CASSKRDIKLYNSPLHF; cdr3_nt: TGTGCCAGCAGCAAACGAGACATAAAACTTTATAATTCACCCCTCCACTTT
j_call: TRBJ2-3; clone_size: .; v_call: TRBV6-1; d_call: TRBD1; cdr3_aa: CASSDQGARGLNTQYF; cdr3_nt: TGTGCCAGCAGTGATCAGGGGGCTCGTGGATTAAATACGCAGTATTTT
j_call: TRBJ2-7; clone_size: .; v_call: TRBV28; d_call: TRBD1; cdr3_aa: CASREKGQTAYEQYF; cdr3_nt: TGTGCCAGCAGGGAGAAGGGACAGACAGCCTACGAGCAGTACTTC
j_call: TRBJ1-1; clone_size: .; v_call: TRBV18; d_call: .; cdr3_aa: CASSPQLMGSGGANTEAFF; cdr3_nt: TGTGCCAGCTCACCACAGCTCATGGGATCGGGGGGCGCGAACACTGAAGCTTTCTTT
j_call: TRBJ2-5; clone_size: .; v_call: TRBV14; d_call: .; cdr3_aa: CASSQRETQYF; cdr3_nt: TGTGCCAGCAGCCAACGAGAGACCCAGTACTTC
j_call: TRBJ2-5; clone_size: .; v_call: TRBV12-5; d_call: .; cdr3_aa: CASETMGGETQYF; cdr3_nt: TGTGCTAGTGAAACCATGGGCGGGGAGACCCAGTACTTC
j_call: TRBJ2-7; clone_size: .; v_call: TRBV19; d_call: .; cdr3_aa: CASSISRAYEQYF; cdr3_nt: TGTGCCAGTAGTATAAGCCGAGCCTACGAGCAGTACTTC
j_call: TRBJ2-7; clone_size: .; v_call: TRBV25-1; d_call: .; cdr3_aa: CASSEAQSYEQYF; cdr3_nt: TGTGCCAGCAGTGAGGCACAATCCTACGAGCAGTACTTC
j_call: TRBJ2-1; clone_size: .; v_call: TRBV12-3/TRBV12-4; d_call: .; cdr3_aa: CASSSGVSEQFF; cdr3_nt: TGTGCCAGCAGCTCGGGAGTTAGTGAGCAGTTCTTC
j_call: TRBJ1-3; clone_size: .; v_call: TRBV5-1; d_call: .; cdr3_aa: CASSKHDTSGNTIYF; cdr3_nt: TGCGCCAGCAGTAAGCACGATACCTCTGGAAACACCATATATTTT
j_call: TRBJ1-4; clone_size: few; v_call: TRBV11-2; d_call: .; cdr3_aa: CASSLARGAHEKLFF; cdr3_nt: TGTGCCAGCAGCTTAGCGCGGGGGGCCCATGAAAAACTGTTTTTT
j_call: TRBJ1-5; clone_size: few; v_call: TRBV20-1; d_call: .; cdr3_aa: CSASQGRKWPQHF; cdr3_nt: TGCAGTGCTAGTCAAGGGAGAAAATGGCCCCAGCATTTT
j_call: TRBJ2-5; clone_size: .; v_call: TRBV3-1/TRBV3-2; d_call: TRBD2; cdr3_aa: CASRRAGGQETQYF; cdr3_nt: TGTGCCAGCAGGCGGGCGGGGGGTCAAGAGACCCAGTACTTC
j_call: TRBJ2-2; clone_size: .; v_call: TRBV28; d_call: .; cdr3_aa: CASTTYTGDGELFF; cdr3_nt: TGTGCCAGCACTACCTACACCGGGGACGGGGAGCTGTTTTTT
j_call: TRBJ1-6; clone_size: .; v_call: TRBV11-2; d_call: .; cdr3_aa: CASSLGGGVLIGVHF; cdr3_nt: TGTGCCAGCAGCTTAGGCGGGGGTGTCTTAATCGGCGTCCACTTT
j_call: TRBJ1-1; clone_size: .; v_call: TRBV6-4; d_call: .; cdr3_aa: CASRRPGLIEAFF; cdr3_nt: TGTGCCAGCAGGAGACCGGGACTTATTGAAGCTTTCTTT
j_call: TRBJ2-1; clone_size: .; v_call: TRBV6-5; d_call: .; cdr3_aa: CASSVSRGYNEQFF; cdr3_nt: TGTGCCAGCAGCGTTTCTAGGGGCTACAATGAGCAGTTCTTC
j_call: TRBJ1-2; clone_size: .; v_call: TRBV3-1/TRBV3-2; d_call: .; cdr3_aa: CASSQGGRVGYTF; cdr3_nt: TGTGCCAGCAGCCAAGGTGGGAGGGTTGGCTACACCTTC
j_call: TRBJ1-5; clone_size: .; v_call: TRBV16; d_call: .; cdr3_aa: CASSQSGRGHQPQHF; cdr3_nt: TGTGCCAGCAGCCAATCAGGGAGGGGCCATCAGCCCCAGCATTTT
j_call: TRBJ1-4; clone_size: .; v_call: TRBV28; d_call: .; cdr3_aa: CASSPFSYGEKLFF; cdr3_nt: TGTGCCAGCAGCCCGTTCAGTTATGGTGAAAAACTGTTTTTT
j_call: TRBJ1-5; clone_size: .; v_call: TRBV13; d_call: TRBD1; cdr3_aa: CASSRGQGARYQPQHF; cdr3_nt: TGTGCCAGCAGCCGGGGACAGGGGGCGCGTTATCAGCCCCAGCATTTT
j_call: TRBJ2-7; clone_size: once; v_call: TRBV14; d_call: TRBD2; cdr3_aa: CASSQELAEPVEQYF; cdr3_nt: TGTGCCAGCAGCCAAGAGCTAGCGGAGCCCGTTGAGCAGTACTTC
j_call: TRBJ2-4; clone_size: .; v_call: TRBV10-2; d_call: .; cdr3_aa: CASSLPAGEGNIQYF; cdr3_nt: TGCGCCAGCAGCCTCCCGGCAGGGGAGGGAAACATTCAGTACTTC
j_call: TRBJ2-1; clone_size: .; v_call: TRBV28; d_call: .; cdr3_aa: CASRGRSSYNEQFF; cdr3_nt: TGTGCCAGCCGGGGGAGAAGCTCCTACAATGAGCAGTTCTTC
j_call: TRBJ1-2; clone_size: .; v_call: TRBV7-3; d_call: .; cdr3_aa: CASSLNPGYGYTF; cdr3_nt: TGTGCCAGCAGCTTAAACCCAGGGTATGGCTACACCTTC
j_call: TRBJ2-5; clone_size: .; v_call: TRBV2; d_call: .; cdr3_aa: CASSASETQYF; cdr3_nt: TGTGCCAGCAGTGCGTCCGAGACCCAGTACTTC